This TCR beta chain was recorded in a study of blood T cells in healthy people across ages. Regarding the study as a whole: Getting older went along with TCR beta diversity per million T cells dropping roughly linearly.

The second PCR ran about 7 to 12 cycles with a sample-barcoded 5' primer and J-beta primers. One entry per CDR3 protein results from TCRdb running MiXCR on the 5' RACE reads. The repertoire holds 600,000 to 850,000 distinct CDR3 sequences, with 43% as singletons. Russia was home to the donors, healthy Caucasian individuals aged roughly 6 to 100. Every donor gave ten milliliters of peripheral blood. With respect to this clonotype: The antigen remains unidentified.

V was pared by 7 bases and J by 7 bases, with 14 bases between. Germline V gene lookup returns CDR1 MDHEN and CDR2 SYDVKM. This CDR3 is 13 amino acids long. This sequence was found in a woman in her sixties in good health. The J gene is TRBJ2-1, the V gene TRBV28, with D perhaps TRBD2 (6 bases). Sequencing used blood. CDR3 sequence (DNA): TGTGCCAGCACAAGGGGTCGGGAGAATGAGCAGTTCTTC. This encodes CASTRGRENEQFF. Variable domain in full (rest from reference TRBV28 and TRBJ2-1): DVKVTQSSRYLVKRTGEKVFLECVQDMDHENMFWYRQDPGLGLRLIYFSYDVKMKEKGDIPEGYSVSREKKERFSLILESASTNQTSMYLCASTRGRENEQFFGPGTRLTVL.